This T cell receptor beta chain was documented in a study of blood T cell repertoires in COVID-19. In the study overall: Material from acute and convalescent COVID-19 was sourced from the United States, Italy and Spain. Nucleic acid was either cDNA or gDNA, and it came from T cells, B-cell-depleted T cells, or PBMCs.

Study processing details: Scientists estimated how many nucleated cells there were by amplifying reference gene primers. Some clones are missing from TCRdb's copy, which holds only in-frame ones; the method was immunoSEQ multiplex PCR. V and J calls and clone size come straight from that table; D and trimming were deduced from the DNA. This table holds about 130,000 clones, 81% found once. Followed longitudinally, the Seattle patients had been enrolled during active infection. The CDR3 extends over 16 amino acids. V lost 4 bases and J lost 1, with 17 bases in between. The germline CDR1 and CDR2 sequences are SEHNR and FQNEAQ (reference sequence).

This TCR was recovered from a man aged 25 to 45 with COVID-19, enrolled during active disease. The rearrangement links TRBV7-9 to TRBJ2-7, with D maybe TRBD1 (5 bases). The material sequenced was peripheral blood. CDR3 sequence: CASSSTTGRVSYEQYF. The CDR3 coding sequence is TGTGCCAGCAGCTCTACTACGGGCAGGGTTTCCTACGAGCAGTACTTC. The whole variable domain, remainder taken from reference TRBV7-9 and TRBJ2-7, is DTGVSQNPRHKITKRGQNVTFRCDPISEHNRLYWYRQTLGQGPEFLTYFQNEAQLEKSRLLSDRFSAERPKGSFSTLEIQRTEQGDSAMYLCASSSTTGRVSYEQYFGPGTRLTVT.